The 17 T cell receptor beta chains given below trace back to one sample, sequenced in a study of blood T cell repertoires in COVID-19. Assay used: immunoSEQ multiplex PCR; TCRdb lists only in-frame clones, some missing. The sample records some 300,000 clones, more than 70% being singletons. Sequenced input: PBMCs or T cells enriched from blood (not recorded which). The receptors were sampled from an older woman in a cohort exposed to, infected with or recovered from COVID-19 (not recorded which).

The chain carries TRBV5-1 and TRBJ2-1, with 13 bases lining up with TRBD2. Germline CDR1 SGHRS, CDR2 YFSETQ. This CDR3 contains 15 residues. The ends lost 0 bases at V and 6 bases at J; junction bases unmatched: 0. The chain's CDR3 is CASSLGTSGSNEQFF. The CDR3 coding sequence is TGCGCCAGCAGCTTGGGGACTAGCGGGAGCAATGAGCAGTTCTTC.

The chain has TRBV29-1 and TRBJ1-2; D is ambiguous. Looked up from germline, CDR1 is SQVTM and CDR2 is ANQGSEA. CDR3 size: 13 residues. Trimming cost V 1 base and J 6 bases, with 12 bases left between them. CDR3 in DNA: TGCAGCGTTGAAGCCAGCCTCGGGGATGGCTACACCTTC. Translated: CSVEASLGDGYTF.

The chain has TRBV28 and TRBJ1-1; the D is unclear. Germline V gene data show CDR1 as MDHEN and CDR2 as SYDVKM. Trimming left V 2 bases short and J 8 bases short, with 9 bases between. The CDR3 loop spans 12 amino acids. The CDR3 spells CASSLSSREAFF. The CDR3 DNA is TGTGCCAGCAGTTTAAGCAGCAGGGAAGCTTTCTTT.

The gene calls are TRBV10-3 and TRBJ2-7, with D possibly TRBD2 on 5 matching bases. The CDR3 totals 11 residues. Trimming removed 6 bases from V and 7 bases from J, with 10 bases in between. The germline V gene encodes CDR1 ENHRY and CDR2 SYGVKD. The CDR3 sequence: CAIRSTGEQYF. The CDR3 nucleotides read TGTGCCATCAGATCTACGGGAGAGCAGTACTTC.

V usage is TRBV19 and J usage is TRBJ1-2; 10 nucleotides agree with TRBD1. Germline V CDR1 and CDR2: LNHDA, SQIVND (reference sequence). CDR3 size: 15 residues. V trimming: 5 bases; J trimming: 1 base; junction bases outside the gene matches: 4. DNA of the CDR3: TGTGCCAGTAGTCCCGGGACAGGGGTTAACTATGGCTACACCTTC. Residues: CASSPGTGVNYGYTF.

This clone was found a few times. Germline is not matched at one junction end, which may reflect a read error. V gene TRBV7-9 combines with J gene TRBJ1-4; 9 bases agree with TRBD1. This CDR3 is 16 amino acids long. CDR1 is SEHNR and CDR2 is FQNEAQ in the germline V gene (reference sequence). The CDR3 DNA is TGTGCCAGCAGTTTAGGTTCGGGACAGGGTAATGAAAAACTGTTTTTT. The encoded protein is CASSLGSGQGNEKLFF.

The chain is built from TRBV28 and TRBJ1-6; D may be TRBD1 (6 bases). The CDR3 length is 15 residues. Trimming stripped 6 bases from V and 0 bases from J, with 9 bases between. Germline V gives CDR1 MDHEN, CDR2 SYDVKM. This chain's CDR3 is CASRLDSSYNSPLHF. The CDR3 nucleotides are TGTGCCAGCAGATTGGACAGCTCCTATAATTCACCCCTCCACTTT.

This chain connects TRBV7-6 to TRBJ2-3; 10 nucleotides match TRBD2. Germline lookup yields CDR1 SGHVS and CDR2 FNYEAQ. The CDR3 sequence is 17 residues long. V gave up 5 bases and J gave up 1 base; unmatched junction bases: 9. The CDR3 DNA is TGTGCCAGCAGCCAGAGGCCCGGGACTAGCGGCACAGATACGCAGTATTTT. The encoded protein is CASSQRPGTSGTDTQYF.

The CDR3 loop is CASSLAGTGVNSNQPQHF. CDR3 nucleotides: TGTGCCAGCAGCTTAGCGGGGACAGGGGTCAATAGCAATCAGCCCCAGCATTTT. The rearrangement links TRBV7-8 to TRBJ1-5; TRBD1 matches at 10 bases. This CDR3 has 18 residues. Germline V gene data show CDR1 as SGHVS and CDR2 as FQNEAQ. Trimming cost V 0 bases and J 0 bases; bases outside gene matches: 5. Drawing the rest from reference TRBV7-8 and TRBJ1-5, the complete variable domain is GAGVSQSPRYKVAKRGQDVALRCDPISGHVSLFWYQQALGQGPEFLTYFQNEAQLDKSGLPSDRFFAERPEGSVSTLKIQRTQQEDSAVYLCASSLAGTGVNSNQPQHFGDGTRLSIL.

This rearrangement joins TRBV5-6 to TRBJ2-3; D is perhaps TRBD2 (6 bases). The CDR3 loop spans 16 amino acids. Deletions cut 2 bases from V and 5 bases from J, with 18 bases between. The germline CDR1 and CDR2 sequences are SGHDT and YYEEEE. In nucleotides, the CDR3 is TGTGCCAGCAGCTTTAGGGAAGCGGTGGAGGGAGATACGCAGTATTTT. This sequence encodes CASSFREAVEGDTQYF.

V gene TRBV24-1 combines with J gene TRBJ2-1; D remains ambiguous. The germline V and J ends were trimmed by 5 bases and 0 bases, with 13 bases remaining between them. This CDR3 region has 16 residues. The V gene's germline CDR1 is KGHDR and CDR2 SFDVKD. The CDR3 DNA is TGTGCCACCAGTGCTGGGCACCAAGGCTCCTACAATGAGCAGTTCTTC. Translated: CATSAGHQGSYNEQFF.

This clone was seen a single time. V is TRBV7-3 and J is TRBJ1-5, with D maybe TRBD1 (6 bases). Germline CDR1 is SGHTA and CDR2 is FQGTGA. V was shortened by 3 bases and J by 5 bases, with 8 bases between the two germline ends. The CDR3 is 13 residues long. The CDR3 spells CASSLGADQPQHF. The CDR3, as DNA: TGTGCCAGCAGCTTGGGGGCCGATCAGCCCCAGCATTTT.

The J gene is TRBJ2-3, the V gene TRBV5-1; 7 bases align to TRBD1. J was trimmed by 2 bases and V by 5 bases; bases with no gene match: 5. Per germline, CDR1 SGHRS and CDR2 YFSETQ. The CDR3 is 14 residues long. The CDR3 loop reads CASRPGQSTDTQYF. In nucleotides, the CDR3 is TGCGCCAGCAGGCCGGGACAGTCCACAGATACGCAGTATTTT. The entire variable domain, with the rest obtained from reference TRBV5-1 and TRBJ2-3, is as follows: KAGVTQTPRYLIKTRGQQVTLSCSPISGHRSVSWYQQTPGQGLQFLFEYFSETQRNKGNFPGRFSGRQFSNSRSEMNVSTLELGDSALYLCASRPGQSTDTQYFGPGTRLTVL.

The chain combines TRBV7-6 with TRBJ2-3; the match to TRBD2 covers 12 bases. The V segment lost 5 bases and the J segment 6 bases; nucleotides outside the gene matches: 15. Germline V gene sequence: CDR1 SGHVS, CDR2 FNYEAQ. The CDR3 spans 18 residues. The CDR3 nucleotides are TGTGCCAGCAGCGCAATGGAGACTAGCGGGAGATCGGTGGATACGCAGTATTTT. Protein product: CASSAMETSGRSVDTQYF.

The gene calls are TRBV11-1 and TRBJ2-1, with D hard to call. V was shortened by 2 bases and J by 5 bases, with 7 bases between the two germline ends. This CDR3 has 13 residues. Germline CDR1 reads SGHAT; CDR2 reads FQDESV (reference sequence). The CDR3 region is CASSLRRDNEQFF. The CDR3 region has the DNA TGTGCCAGCAGCTTAAGACGGGACAATGAGCAGTTCTTC. Based on the CDR3 plus reference TRBV11-1 and TRBJ2-1, the full variable domain is EAEVAQSPRYKITEKSQAVAFWCDPISGHATLYWYRQILGQGPELLVQFQDESVVDDSQLPKDRFSAERLKGVDSTLKIQPAELGDSAMYLCASSLRRDNEQFFGPGTRLTVL.

V is TRBV28 and J is TRBJ1-6, with 8 bases matching TRBD1. This CDR3 has 14 residues. Germline-derived CDR1 and CDR2 are MDHEN and SYDVKM. V lost 2 bases, J lost 10 bases, and 4 bases stayed unmatched. The CDR3 nucleotides read TGTGCCAGCAGTTTAGGACAGGGCCGATCACCCCTCCACTTT. Translation: CASSLGQGRSPLHF.

The chain recombines TRBV3-1 (or the pseudogene TRBV3-2) with TRBJ2-5, with 10 bases matching TRBD2. V lost 4 bases and J lost 1; bases outside the gene matches: 6. CDR3 length: 16 amino acids. Germline V gene data show CDR1 as LGHDT and CDR2 as YNNKEL (reference sequence). CDR3 residues: CASSLQVAGGQETQYF. The DNA for the CDR3 is TGTGCCAGCAGCCTACAGGTAGCGGGAGGCCAAGAGACCCAGTACTTC.